The clone carrying this TCR beta chain has a handful of counts. Its antigen is unidentified. This sample stems from a study of early T cells in non-severe SARS-CoV-2 infection. Whole-study context: Sequencing targeted bulk RNA from unsorted whole blood, leaving chains unpaired. Study-wide results and caveats: Comparison of clonotypes with VDJdb favored anti-spike CD8 responses while missing private and CD4 specificities.

Unique molecular identifier tags were affixed to discrete cDNA molecules. TCRdb passed the 5' RACE reads through MiXCR, listing each CDR3 protein once. The data hold tens of thousands of distinct CDR3 sequences, with 11% to 15% observed a single time. This CDR3 comprises 15 residues. Trimming shortened V by 6 bases and J by 0 bases, and 12 bases separated the two germline ends. The rearrangement uses TRBV12-3 or TRBV12-4 and TRBJ1-3; TRBD1 is a possible D gene (5 bases). Input material: whole blood. The sequence came from an adult who was a healthcare worker with PCR-confirmed SARS-CoV-2 infection or an uninfected control (not recorded which). CDR3 loop: CASSPREYSGNTIYF. Here the CDR3 DNA reads TGTGCCAGCAGCCCCAGGGAATACTCTGGAAACACCATATATTTT.